This T cell receptor (beta chain) emerged from a study of spatial heterogeneity in lung cancer (dated by TCRdb to the late 2010s). A note on the overall study: Beta-chain transcripts were consistently detected in greater numbers than alpha-chain transcripts, which likely reflected higher beta-chain transcript abundance. In the raw uncorrected reads, each unique combination of TCR and UMI appeared on average more than ten times. The study quantitatively compared TCR alpha and beta repertoires across multiple tumor regions, matched nontumor lung and blood in non-small cell lung cancer. Nonsynonymous mutation counts, determined by whole-exome sequencing of tumor tissue, were related to features of the TCR repertoire. Both alpha and beta chains were TCR-sequenced in 200 to 250 tumor regions, 64 matched nontumor lung samples and 56 PBMC samples obtained at surgery. The paper's findings and limits, for the study overall: Confirming at a functional level the hypothesis that regional TCRs recognize regional mutations was considered to require additional single-cell paired TCR alpha and beta sequencing. Ubiquitous expanded tumor TCRs were found in blood more often at tumor resection than at routine follow-up.

The method was 5' RACE. Sequencer: NextSeq 500. In the TCR library protocol, a unique molecular identifier was attached to each TCR cDNA molecule so that PCR and sequencing errors could be corrected. Regarding the original processing steps: Decombinator tools were used for TCR identification, UMI-based error correction and CDR3 extraction. Expanded TCRs were defined as those above a frequency of 2 per 1,000, corresponding to the top 1% of the tumor frequency distribution. Renyi diversity was calculated using the R vegan package after each repertoire was subsampled 100 times to 5,000 TCRs. CDR3 similarity networks were built from amino acid triplet string-kernel similarity, with CDR3s being connected when pairwise similarity was above 0.82. Clones were called with MiXCR by TCRdb after fastp trimmed the public reads at Q25, and only in-frame beta chains were retained. Rows with one shared CDR3 protein collapse into an entry with the most common genes and DNA. These V and J calls are TCRdb output, not the study's own analysis. Present in this sample are more than 75,000 distinct CDR3 sequences, 10% to 15% of which were seen just once. Around 4.3% of the sample comes from the top ten.

The time point label for this specimen denotes: sample taken at primary tumor resection. For TCR sequencing, whole RNA was extracted from tumor and nontumor lung tissue, or from cryopreserved PBMC samples, and no cell sorting was done. The donors were more than 60 patients from the lung TRACERx cohort who had early-stage, untreated non-small cell lung cancer. Patients were selected for TCR sequencing only if sufficient RNA was available from at least two tumor regions. Including cysteine and phenylalanine, the CDR3 has 16 amino acids. Of all the DNA, just the CDR3 is kept, 48 bases in frame from base 1. CDR1 is given as SGHDT and CDR2 as YYEEEE, both from the germline V gene. Trimming accounts for 4 bases at V and 1 base at J, while the number of junction bases matched to no gene is 8. Of note for this clonotype: Which antigen it targets is not known. No quality values exist for individual bases; no much larger clone is one base distant.

The sample consisted of PBMCs, taken at surgery. This sequence was found in a male donor with early-stage non-small cell lung cancer. Rearrangement joined TRBV5-6 to TRBJ1-2, with TRBD1 identical over 9 junction bases. CDR3 sequence: CASSIDRGALNYGYTF. The DNA sequence reads TGTGCCAGCAGCATCGACAGGGGGGCCCTTAACTATGGCTACACCTTC.